The 21 T cell receptor beta chains reported below all come from one sample, sequenced in a study of PD-L1 blockade in urothelial cancer. Measured with immunoSEQ multiplex PCR; TCRdb has only the in-frame clones, and not every one. The data hold around 120,000 clones, with around 89% observed a single time. The time point here: peripheral blood 6 weeks after treatment start. The sequences come from PBMCs, collected around atezolizumab (anti-PD-L1) treatment. Receptor source: a man in his 60s with urothelial cancer.

The chain combines TRBV6-5 with TRBJ1-4, with D tentatively TRBD1 (6 bases). The V gene lost 0 bases and the J gene lost 12 bases, with 17 bases spanning the gap. CDR1 and CDR2 from the germline V gene are MNHEY and SVGAGI. The CDR3 sequence is 15 residues long. The CDR3, as DNA: TGTGCCAGCAGTTACTCTACAGGGCCGTGGTCCGAACTGTTTTTT. Its protein product is CASSYSTGPWSELFF.

J is TRBJ2-1 and V is TRBV15; the D gene is possibly TRBD2 (6 bases). The germline CDR1 and CDR2 sequences are LNHNV and YYDKDF (reference sequence). Trimming shortened V by 0 bases and J by 3 bases, and 12 bases separated the two germline ends. The CDR3 spans 16 residues. The CDR3 is CATSRDVGGNYNEQFF. CDR3 DNA: TGTGCCACCAGCAGAGACGTTGGCGGGAACTACAATGAGCAGTTCTTC.

The rearrangement links TRBV21-1 to TRBJ1-3; the table assigns TRBD1, which was not confirmed against the DNA. TRBV21-1 is a recognized pseudogene. The CDR3 sequence is 17 residues long. In DNA, the CDR3 is TGTGCCAGCAGCCTTCGCTACAGGACAGGGGCCCCCGGCACCATATATTTT. Protein: CASSLRYRTGAPGTIYF.

The gene calls are TRBV19 and TRBJ2-1; 13 nucleotides match TRBD2. V gave up 6 bases and J gave up 10 bases; unmatched junction bases: 9. From germline, CDR1 is LNHDA and CDR2 SQIVND (reference sequence). The CDR3 is 15 residues long. CDR3: CASSTLAGGPGEQFF. CDR3 coding DNA: TGTGCCAGTAGCACACTAGCGGGAGGGCCGGGGGAGCAGTTCTTC.

This clone showed up just a few times. The chain is built from TRBV7-2 and TRBJ1-1, with no clear D. This CDR3 spans 11 amino acids. Deletions cut 1 base from V and 10 bases from J, with 7 bases between. CDR1 SGHTA and CDR2 FQGNSA come from the germline V gene. The CDR3 DNA reads TGTGCCAGCAGCTTAGGCCCGAGAGCTTTCTTT. Translated, it gives CASSLGPRAFF.

The chain joins TRBV2 to TRBJ2-7; the D gene is possibly TRBD1 (6 bases). Germline-derived CDR1 and CDR2 are SNHLY and FYNNEI. The CDR3 extends over 13 amino acids. V lost 2 bases and J lost 5, with 10 bases in between. In DNA, the CDR3 is TGTGCCAGCAGTGAAACTCCAGGGGACGAGCAGTACTTC. It translates to CASSETPGDEQYF.

A single count supports this clone. The CDR3 loop reads CASSDYADSSYEQYF. In DNA form, the CDR3 reads TGTGCCAGCAGTGACTATGCGGATAGCTCCTACGAGCAGTACTTC. The genes are TRBV2 and TRBJ2-7; D gene ambiguous. V lost 3 bases and J lost 0, with 12 bases in between. CDR3 length: 15 amino acids. The germline gives CDR1 SNHLY, CDR2 FYNNEI.

The V call is TRBV5-1, the J call TRBJ1-3, with 8 bases lining up with TRBD1. The CDR3 extends over 16 amino acids. Trimming at V came to 2 bases and at J to 0 bases, leaving 4 bases not matched to a gene. Germline values: CDR1 SGHRS, CDR2 YFSETQ. The CDR3 sequence: CASSFLGQDSGNTIYF. As DNA, the CDR3 is TGCGCCAGCAGCTTTCTGGGACAGGACTCTGGAAACACCATATATTTT.

This sequence joins TRBV5-1 and TRBJ1-4; no clear D gene. The V and J ends lost 5 bases and 6 bases respectively, with 11 bases between them. The germline V gene has CDR1 SGHRS and CDR2 YFSETQ. This CDR3 is 13 amino acids long. CDR3 sequence reads: CASRDFDDEKLFF. CDR3 sequence (DNA): TGCGCCAGCAGAGACTTCGACGATGAAAAACTGTTTTTT.

V is TRBV5-1 and J is TRBJ1-1; D is uncertain. This CDR3 region has 13 residues. Germline V gene data show CDR1 as SGHRS and CDR2 as YFSETQ. Trimming removed 1 base from V and 3 bases from J, with 7 bases in between. CDR3 sequence: CASSLNGDTEAFF. CDR3 nucleotide sequence: TGCGCCAGCAGCTTGAATGGAGACACTGAAGCTTTCTTT.

The chain joins TRBV7-2 to TRBJ2-5; tentative D call: TRBD1 (5 bases). This CDR3 is built from 13 residues. Germline V gene lookup returns CDR1 SGHTA and CDR2 FQGNSA. V dropped 7 bases and J dropped 1 base, with 10 bases sitting between them. CDR3 in amino acids: CASTQGIQETQYF. The DNA of the CDR3 is TGTGCCAGCACCCAGGGTATCCAAGAGACCCAGTACTTC.

This clone has just one count. The V and J genes are TRBV30 and TRBJ2-2, with D possibly TRBD2 on 5 matching bases. CDR1 and CDR2 from the germline V gene are GTSNPN and SVGIG (reference sequence). Trimming cost V 7 bases and J 6 bases, with 12 bases left between them. The CDR3 covers 12 residues. Here the CDR3 reads CAYAGGPGELFF. CDR3 bases: TGTGCCTACGCGGGCGGCCCCGGGGAGCTGTTTTTT.

This sequence joins TRBV6-1 and TRBJ1-5; the match to TRBD1 covers 7 bases. With 4 bases clipped from V and 4 bases from J, the junction kept 7 bases outside the gene matches. CDR1 and CDR2 (germline): MNHNS, SASEGT. This CDR3 spans 15 amino acids. The DNA of the CDR3 is TGTGCCAGCAGTGGACAGGGAGGTGGAAATCAGCCCCAGCATTTT. Amino acid sequence: CASSGQGGGNQPQHF.

The chain recombines TRBV27 with TRBJ1-3, with D hard to call. This CDR3 has 14 residues. The V end lost 7 bases, the J end lost 2 bases, and 12 bases lay between the germline ends. Germline CDR1 is MNHEY and CDR2 is SMNVEV (reference sequence). The CDR3 DNA follows: TGTGCCAGCAAAGAGGGAAGGACTGGAAACACCATATATTTT. It yields the protein CASKEGRTGNTIYF.

This clone was seen once. The chain couples TRBV14 to TRBJ1-4, with D uncertain. The CDR3 is 15 residues long. V was pared by 4 bases and J by 0 bases, with 9 bases between. In germline, CDR1 is SGHDN, CDR2 FVKESK. CDR3 in amino acids: CASSLQGATNEKLFF. The CDR3 DNA is TGTGCCAGCAGCCTTCAAGGAGCAACTAATGAAAAACTGTTTTTT.

This chain connects TRBV29-1 to TRBJ2-3; weak D call: TRBD1 (5 bases). V was shortened by 2 bases and J by 6 bases, with 12 bases between the two germline ends. The CDR3 is 13 amino acids. CDR1 and CDR2 (germline): SQVTM, ANQGSEA. CDR3 bases: TGCAGCGTTGAAAAAAGGGGTGGCGATACGCAGTATTTT. It yields the protein CSVEKRGGDTQYF.

The rearrangement uses TRBV29-1 and TRBJ2-1; unclear D gene. The length of the CDR3 is 13 residues. The V end lost 3 bases, the J end lost 6 bases, and 12 bases lay between the germline ends. Germline loops: CDR1 SQVTM, CDR2 ANQGSEA. CDR3 coding DNA: TGCAGCGTTGACGGAGATTCGGTCAATGAGCAGTTCTTC. This gives the protein CSVDGDSVNEQFF.

The V call is TRBV5-1, the J call TRBJ2-2; perhaps TRBD2 as D (6 bases). The CDR3 sequence is 14 residues long. CDR1 and CDR2 from the germline V gene are SGHRS and YFSETQ. V lost 3 bases, J lost 3 bases, and 9 bases lay in between. The CDR3 DNA reads TGCGCCAGCAGCTCGGGACTGGACACCGGGGAGCTGTTTTTT. Its protein product is CASSSGLDTGELFF.

For the CDR3, the DNA is TGTGCCAGCGGATTAGGGGGGGGAGAGACCCAGTACTTC. It specifies CASGLGGGETQYF. This chain joins TRBV7-9 and TRBJ2-5; possibly TRBD2 for D (7 bases). Looked up from germline, CDR1 is SEHNR and CDR2 is FQNEAQ (reference sequence). The CDR3 totals 13 residues. V lost 8 bases to trimming and J lost 4 bases, with 14 bases between them.

The V and J genes are TRBV6-5 and TRBJ1-6; 7 bases fit TRBD1. Germline V gives CDR1 MNHEY, CDR2 SVGAGI. The CDR3 covers 15 residues. Trimming removed 6 bases from V and 5 bases from J; junction bases left unmatched: 7. CDR3 nucleotides: TGTGCCAGCAGACCTGACAGGGCAAATAATTCACCCCTCCACTTT. Residues: CASRPDRANNSPLHF.

The CDR3 region has the DNA TGCGCCAGCAGCATAAGCGGGAGCGAGCAGTTCTTC. Translated, it gives CASSISGSEQFF. The chain combines TRBV5-1 with TRBJ2-1, with 8 bases identical to TRBD2. This CDR3 region has 12 residues. V was clipped by 4 bases and J by 10 bases; unmatched bases: 4. Looked up from germline, CDR1 is SGHRS and CDR2 is YFSETQ.